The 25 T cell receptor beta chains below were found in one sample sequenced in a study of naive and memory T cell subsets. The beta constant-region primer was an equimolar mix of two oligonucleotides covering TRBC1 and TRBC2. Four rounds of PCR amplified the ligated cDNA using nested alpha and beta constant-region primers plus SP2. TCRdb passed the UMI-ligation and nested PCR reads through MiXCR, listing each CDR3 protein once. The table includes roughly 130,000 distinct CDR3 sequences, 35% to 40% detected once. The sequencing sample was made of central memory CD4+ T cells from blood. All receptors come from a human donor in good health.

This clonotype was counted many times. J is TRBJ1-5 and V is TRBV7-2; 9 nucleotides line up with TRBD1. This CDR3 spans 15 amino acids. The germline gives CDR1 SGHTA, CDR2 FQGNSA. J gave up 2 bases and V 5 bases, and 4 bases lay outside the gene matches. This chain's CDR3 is CASSPWTGGNQPQHF. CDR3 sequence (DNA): TGTGCCAGCAGCCCTTGGACAGGGGGCAATCAGCCCCAGCATTTT.

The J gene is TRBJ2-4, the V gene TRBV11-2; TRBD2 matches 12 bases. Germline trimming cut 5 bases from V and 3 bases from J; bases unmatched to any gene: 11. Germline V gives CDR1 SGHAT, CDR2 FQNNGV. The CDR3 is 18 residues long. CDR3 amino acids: CASSPGLAGLTLKNIQYF. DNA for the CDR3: TGTGCCAGCAGCCCGGGACTAGCGGGCCTTACACTCAAAAACATTCAGTACTTC.

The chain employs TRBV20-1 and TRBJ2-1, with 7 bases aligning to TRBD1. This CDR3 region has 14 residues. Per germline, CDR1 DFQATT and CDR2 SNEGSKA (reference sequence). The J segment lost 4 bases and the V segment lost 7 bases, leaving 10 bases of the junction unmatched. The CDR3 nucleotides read TGCAGTGTCTCACGAGGACAGGCATACAATGAGCAGTTCTTC. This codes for CSVSRGQAYNEQFF.

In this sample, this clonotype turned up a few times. CDR3 in DNA: TGTGCCGCCGGGACTAGCGGGAGGGCCTGGGAGCAGTTCTTC. This translates into CAAGTSGRAWEQFF. The gene calls are TRBV6-5 and TRBJ2-1; 16 bases are a match to TRBD2. The J segment lost 10 bases and the V segment lost 11 bases, leaving 8 bases of the junction unmatched. The CDR3 has 14 residues. Germline V gives CDR1 MNHEY, CDR2 SVGAGI.

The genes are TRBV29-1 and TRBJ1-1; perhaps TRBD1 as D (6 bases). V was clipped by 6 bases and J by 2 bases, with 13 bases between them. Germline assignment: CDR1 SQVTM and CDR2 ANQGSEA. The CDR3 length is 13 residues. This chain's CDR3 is CSVEQGINTEAFF. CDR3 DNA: TGCAGCGTAGAACAGGGTATCAACACTGAAGCTTTCTTT.

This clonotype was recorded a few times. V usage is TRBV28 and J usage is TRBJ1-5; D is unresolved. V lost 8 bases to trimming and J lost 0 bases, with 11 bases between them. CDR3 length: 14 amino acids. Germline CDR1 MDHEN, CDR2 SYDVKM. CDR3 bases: TGTGCCAGCCTTAACCCCCGTAGCAATCAGCCCCAGCATTTT. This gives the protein CASLNPRSNQPQHF.

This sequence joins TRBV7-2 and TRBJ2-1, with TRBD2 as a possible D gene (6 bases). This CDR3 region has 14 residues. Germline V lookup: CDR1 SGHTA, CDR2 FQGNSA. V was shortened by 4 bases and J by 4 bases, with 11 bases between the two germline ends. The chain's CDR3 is CASSSGVRYNEQFF. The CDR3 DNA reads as TGTGCCAGCAGCTCGGGGGTCAGATACAATGAGCAGTTCTTC.

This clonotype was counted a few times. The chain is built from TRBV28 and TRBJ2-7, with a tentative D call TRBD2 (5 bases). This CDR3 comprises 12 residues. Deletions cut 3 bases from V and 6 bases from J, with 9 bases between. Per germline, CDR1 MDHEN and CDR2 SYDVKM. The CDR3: CASSFRRGEQYF. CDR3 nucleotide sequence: TGTGCCAGCAGTTTCCGCCGGGGCGAGCAGTACTTC.

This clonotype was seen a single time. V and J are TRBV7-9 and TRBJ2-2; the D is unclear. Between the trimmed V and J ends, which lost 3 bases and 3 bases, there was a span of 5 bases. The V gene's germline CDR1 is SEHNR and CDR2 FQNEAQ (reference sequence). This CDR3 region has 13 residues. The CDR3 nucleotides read TGTGCCAGCAGCTTTGGAGACACCGGGGAGCTGTTTTTT. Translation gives CASSFGDTGELFF.

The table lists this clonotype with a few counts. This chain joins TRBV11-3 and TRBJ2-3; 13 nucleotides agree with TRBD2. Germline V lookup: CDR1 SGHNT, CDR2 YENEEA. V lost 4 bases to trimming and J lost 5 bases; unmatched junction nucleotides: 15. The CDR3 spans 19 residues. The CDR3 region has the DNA TGTGCCAGCAGCTCCACCCCTCCAGGACTAGCGGGAGTGGGAGATACGCAGTATTTT. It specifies CASSSTPPGLAGVGDTQYF.

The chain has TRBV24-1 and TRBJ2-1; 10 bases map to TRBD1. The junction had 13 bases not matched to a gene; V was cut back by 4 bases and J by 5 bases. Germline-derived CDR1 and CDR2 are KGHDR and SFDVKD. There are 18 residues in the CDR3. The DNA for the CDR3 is TGTGCCACCAGTGACACTAAAAAGACAGGGGGCATCAACAATGAGCAGTTCTTC. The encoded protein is CATSDTKKTGGINNEQFF.

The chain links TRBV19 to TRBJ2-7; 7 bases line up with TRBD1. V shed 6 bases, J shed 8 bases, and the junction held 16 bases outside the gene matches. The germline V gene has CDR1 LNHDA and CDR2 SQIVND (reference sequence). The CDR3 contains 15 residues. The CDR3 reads CASSDATGRGSKQYF. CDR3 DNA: TGTGCCAGTAGCGATGCGACAGGGCGTGGTTCCAAGCAGTACTTC. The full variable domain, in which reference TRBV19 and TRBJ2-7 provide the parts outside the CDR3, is DGGITQSPKYLFRKEGQNVTLSCEQNLNHDAMYWYRQDPGQGLRLIYYSQIVNDFQKGDIAEGYSVSREKKESFPLTVTSAQKNPTAFYLCASSDATGRGSKQYFGPGTRLTVT.

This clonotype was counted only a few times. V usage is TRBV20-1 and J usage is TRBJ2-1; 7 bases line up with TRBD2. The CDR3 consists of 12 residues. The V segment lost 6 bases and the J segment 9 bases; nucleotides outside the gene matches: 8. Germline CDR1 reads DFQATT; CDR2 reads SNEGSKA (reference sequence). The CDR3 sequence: CSAGAREGEQFF. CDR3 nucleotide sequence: TGCAGTGCCGGGGCTAGGGAGGGTGAGCAGTTCTTC.

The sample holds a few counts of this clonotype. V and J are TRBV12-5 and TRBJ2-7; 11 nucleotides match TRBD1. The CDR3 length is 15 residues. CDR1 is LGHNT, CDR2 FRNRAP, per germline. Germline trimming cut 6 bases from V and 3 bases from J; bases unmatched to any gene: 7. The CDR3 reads CASGQFGTGGYEQYF. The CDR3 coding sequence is TGTGCTAGTGGCCAGTTCGGGACAGGGGGCTACGAGCAGTACTTC.

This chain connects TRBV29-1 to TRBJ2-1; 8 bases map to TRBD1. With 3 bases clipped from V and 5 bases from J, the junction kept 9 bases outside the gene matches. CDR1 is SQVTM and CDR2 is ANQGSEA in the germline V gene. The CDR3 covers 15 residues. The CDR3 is CSVDDRGDGHNEQFF. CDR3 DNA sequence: TGCAGCGTTGACGACAGGGGAGATGGGCACAATGAGCAGTTCTTC.

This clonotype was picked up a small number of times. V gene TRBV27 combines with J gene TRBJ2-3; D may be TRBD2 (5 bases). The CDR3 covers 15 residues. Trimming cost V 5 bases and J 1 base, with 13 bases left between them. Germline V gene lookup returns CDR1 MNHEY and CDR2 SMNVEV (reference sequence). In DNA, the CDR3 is TGTGCCAGCAGTCCCCGAGGGCTCCGCACAGATACGCAGTATTTT. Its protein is CASSPRGLRTDTQYF.

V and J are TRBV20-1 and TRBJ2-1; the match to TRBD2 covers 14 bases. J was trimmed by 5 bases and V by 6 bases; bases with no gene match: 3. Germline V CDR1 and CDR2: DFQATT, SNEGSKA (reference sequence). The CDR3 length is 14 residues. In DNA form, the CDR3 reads TGCAGTGCGACGACTAGCGGGAGGGACAATGAGCAGTTCTTC. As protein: CSATTSGRDNEQFF.

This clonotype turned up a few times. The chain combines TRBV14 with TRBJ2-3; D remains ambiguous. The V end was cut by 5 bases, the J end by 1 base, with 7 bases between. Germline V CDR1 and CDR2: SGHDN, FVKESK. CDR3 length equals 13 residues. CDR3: CASSAWGTDTQYF. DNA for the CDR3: TGTGCCAGCAGCGCGTGGGGCACAGATACGCAGTATTTT.

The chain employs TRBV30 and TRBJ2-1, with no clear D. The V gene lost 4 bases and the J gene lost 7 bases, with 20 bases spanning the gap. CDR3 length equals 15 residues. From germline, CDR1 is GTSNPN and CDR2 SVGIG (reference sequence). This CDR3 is CAWIFGQKLGNEQFF. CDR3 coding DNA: TGTGCCTGGATTTTTGGCCAAAAACTCGGGAATGAGCAGTTCTTC.

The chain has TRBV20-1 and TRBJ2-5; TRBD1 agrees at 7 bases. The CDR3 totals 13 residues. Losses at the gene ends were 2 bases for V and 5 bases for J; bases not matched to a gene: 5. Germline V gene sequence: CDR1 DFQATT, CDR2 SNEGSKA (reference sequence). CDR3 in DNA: TGCAGTGCTAGACGGACAGGCAGGGAGACCCAGTACTTC. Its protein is CSARRTGRETQYF.

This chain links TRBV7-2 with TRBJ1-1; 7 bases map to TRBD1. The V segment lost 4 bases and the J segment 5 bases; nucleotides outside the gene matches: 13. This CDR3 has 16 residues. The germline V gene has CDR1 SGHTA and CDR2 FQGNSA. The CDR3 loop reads CASSSPLQGRMTEAFF. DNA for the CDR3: TGTGCCAGCAGCTCGCCTCTACAGGGGAGGATGACTGAAGCTTTCTTT.

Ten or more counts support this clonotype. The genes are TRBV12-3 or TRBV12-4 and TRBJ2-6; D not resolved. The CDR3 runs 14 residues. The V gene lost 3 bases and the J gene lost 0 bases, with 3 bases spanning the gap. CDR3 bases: TGTGCCAGCAGTTTGTCCTCTGGGGCCAACGTCCTGACTTTC. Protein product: CASSLSSGANVLTF.

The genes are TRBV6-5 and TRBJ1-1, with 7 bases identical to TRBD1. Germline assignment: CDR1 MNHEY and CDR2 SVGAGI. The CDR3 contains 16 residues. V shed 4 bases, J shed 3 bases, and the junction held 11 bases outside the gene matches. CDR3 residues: CASSSRRDRLYTEAFF. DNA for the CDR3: TGTGCCAGCAGTTCCCGCCGGGACAGACTATACACTGAAGCTTTCTTT.

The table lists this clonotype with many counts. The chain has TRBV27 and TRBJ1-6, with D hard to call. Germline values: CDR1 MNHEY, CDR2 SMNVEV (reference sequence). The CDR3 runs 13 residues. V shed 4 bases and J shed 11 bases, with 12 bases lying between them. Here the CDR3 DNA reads TGTGCCAGCAGTTCCGACTACAAAGCACCCCTCCACTTT. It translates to CASSSDYKAPLHF.

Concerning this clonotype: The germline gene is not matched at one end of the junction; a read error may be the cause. The CDR3 spells CASSFVSQDGPQYF. CDR3 in DNA: TGTGCCAGCAGTTTTGTTAGTCAGGATGGCCCCCAATACTTC. The rearrangement joins TRBV12-3 or TRBV12-4 to TRBJ2-5, with unresolved D. The CDR3 totals 14 residues.